The subject of this entry is one TCR beta chain. The PCR made use of 60 Vbeta and 13 Jbeta primers. Clones were read by immunoSEQ multiplex PCR, and TCRdb kept only the in-frame ones, dropping some. Counted here are around 230,000 clones, about 79% occurring once; the ten biggest clones make up less than 2%. This CDR3 spans 14 amino acids. Trimming cost V 3 bases and J 5 bases, with 13 bases left between them. Germline-derived CDR1 and CDR2 are MDHEN and SYDVKM. This sample is part of a study of cytomegalovirus exposure and HLA in healthy donors. Background on the study: Within the Caucasian-associated ancestry cluster were roughly 82% of the approximately 400 genotyped donors.

The sequence was collected from a male donor in good health and CMV-seronegative. V and J are TRBV28 and TRBJ1-1, with a tentative D call TRBD1 (5 bases). Source material: PBMCs. CDR3 amino acids: CASSLSRAGTEAFF. CDR3 nucleotides: TGTGCCAGCAGTTTGTCCAGGGCGGGAACTGAAGCTTTCTTT. Full variable domain (missing parts from reference TRBV28 and TRBJ1-1): DVKVTQSSRYLVKRTGEKVFLECVQDMDHENMFWYRQDPGLGLRLIYFSYDVKMKEKGDIPEGYSVSREKKERFSLILESASTNQTSMYLCASSLSRAGTEAFFGQGTRLTVV.